This T cell receptor (beta chain) was identified during a study of identical twins. The CDR3 has 15 amino acids. Unmatched junction bases numbered 7, after V lost 5 bases and J lost 0 bases. Germline loops: CDR1 DFQATT, CDR2 SNEGSKA (reference sequence). Notes on the study in general: Beta out-of-frame sequences showed weaker excess twin sharing.

About this clonotype: What it recognizes is unknown.

MiXCR, applied by TCRdb to the 5' RACE reads, yields one record per CDR3 protein. The sample holds some 730,000 distinct CDR3 sequences, 15% to 20% seen once. These records were also assigned to another study, of T cells expressing NK-cell markers. That investigation notes: Seven of the eight sequenced donors were HCMV-seropositive; one was seronegative.

The sequenced material came from PBMCs. The receptor comes from a woman aged 18-30 years in good health. V and J are TRBV20-1 and TRBJ1-2; TRBD1 matches at 9 bases. The CDR3 reads CSAPGTGIANYGYTF. CDR3 in DNA: TGCAGTGCTCCCGGGACAGGGATCGCTAACTATGGCTACACCTTC.